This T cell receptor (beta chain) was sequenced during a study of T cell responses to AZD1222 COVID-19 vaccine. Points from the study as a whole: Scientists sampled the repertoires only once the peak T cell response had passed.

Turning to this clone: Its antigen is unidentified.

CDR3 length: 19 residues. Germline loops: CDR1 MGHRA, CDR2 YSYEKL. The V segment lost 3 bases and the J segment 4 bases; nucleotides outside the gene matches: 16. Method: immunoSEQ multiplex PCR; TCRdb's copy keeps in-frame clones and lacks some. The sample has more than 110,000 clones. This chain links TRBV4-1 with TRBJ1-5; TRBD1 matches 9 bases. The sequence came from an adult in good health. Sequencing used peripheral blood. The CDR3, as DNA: TGCGCCAGCAGCCACTCGCCCCTCCGGGACAGGGTGTCAAATCAGCCCCAGCATTTT. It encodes CASSHSPLRDRVSNQPQHF.